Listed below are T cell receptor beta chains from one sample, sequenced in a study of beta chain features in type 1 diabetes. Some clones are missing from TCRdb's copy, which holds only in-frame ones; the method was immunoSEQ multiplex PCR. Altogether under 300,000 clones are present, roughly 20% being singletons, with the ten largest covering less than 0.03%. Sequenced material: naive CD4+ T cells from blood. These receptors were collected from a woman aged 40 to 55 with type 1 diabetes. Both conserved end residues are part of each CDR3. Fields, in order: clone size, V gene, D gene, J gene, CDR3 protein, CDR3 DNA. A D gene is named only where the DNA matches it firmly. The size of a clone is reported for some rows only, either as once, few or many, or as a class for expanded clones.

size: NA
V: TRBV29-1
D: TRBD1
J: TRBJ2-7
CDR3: CSVGTGTEQYF
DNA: TGCAGCGTTGGGACAGGGACCGAGCAGTACTTC

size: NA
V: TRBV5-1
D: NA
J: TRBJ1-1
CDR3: CASSPQHAASWNTEAFF
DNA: TGCGCCAGCAGCCCCCAACACGCGGCATCATGGAACACTGAAGCTTTCTTT

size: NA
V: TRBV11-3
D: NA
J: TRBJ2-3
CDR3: CASSPTSIRTDTQYF
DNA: TGTGCCAGCAGCCCAACTAGCATACGCACAGATACGCAGTATTTT

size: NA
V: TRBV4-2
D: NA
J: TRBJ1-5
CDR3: CASSQAGGNQPQHF
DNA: TGTGCCAGCAGCCAAGCAGGGGGCAATCAGCCCCAGCATTTT

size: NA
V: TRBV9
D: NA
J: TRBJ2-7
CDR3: CASSDAGTEPYEQYF
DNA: TGTGCCAGCAGCGACGCCGGGACTGAGCCCTACGAGCAGTACTTC

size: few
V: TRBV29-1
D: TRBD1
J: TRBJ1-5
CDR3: CSVGQGNQPQHF
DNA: TGCAGCGTCGGACAGGGGAATCAGCCCCAGCATTTT

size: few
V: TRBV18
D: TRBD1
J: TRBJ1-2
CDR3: CASSLNRFGQGDYGYTF
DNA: TGTGCCAGCTCACTGAACCGATTCGGACAGGGGGACTATGGCTACACCTTC

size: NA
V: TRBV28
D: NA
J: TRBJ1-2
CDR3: CASTQSYGYTF
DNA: TGTGCCAGCACCCAGTCCTATGGCTACACCTTC

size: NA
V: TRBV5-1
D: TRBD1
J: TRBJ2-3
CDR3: CASSKTVGTGLTDTQYF
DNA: TGCGCCAGCAGCAAAACCGTGGGGACAGGGCTGACAGATACGCAGTATTTT

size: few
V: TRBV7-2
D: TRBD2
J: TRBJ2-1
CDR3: CASSLLLTGGYNEQFF
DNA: TGTGCCAGCAGCCTTCTTTTGACGGGAGGGTACAATGAGCAGTTCTTC

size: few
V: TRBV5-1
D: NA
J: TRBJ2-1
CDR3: CASSPRAGNNEQFF
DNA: TGCGCCAGCAGCCCACGCGCGGGTAACAATGAGCAGTTCTTC

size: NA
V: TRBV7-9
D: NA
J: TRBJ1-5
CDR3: CASSGPGGANQPQHF
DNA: TGTGCCAGCAGCGGGCCCGGGGGGGCGAATCAGCCCCAGCATTTT

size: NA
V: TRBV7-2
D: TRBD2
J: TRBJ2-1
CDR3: CASSVLAGAYNEQFF
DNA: TGTGCCAGCAGCGTACTAGCGGGGGCGTACAATGAGCAGTTCTTC

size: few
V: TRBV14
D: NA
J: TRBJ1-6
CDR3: CASSQNRGNSPLHF
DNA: TGTGCCAGCAGCCAGAATCGAGGCAATTCACCCCTCCACTTT

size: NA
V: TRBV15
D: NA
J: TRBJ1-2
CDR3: CATSRDRDGNLNYGYTF
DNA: TGTGCCACCAGCAGAGACAGGGATGGGAACTTAAACTATGGCTACACCTTC

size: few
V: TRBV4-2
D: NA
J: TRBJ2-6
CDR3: CASSRDGDSGANVLTF
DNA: TGTGCCAGCAGCCGAGACGGTGACTCTGGGGCCAACGTCCTGACTTTC

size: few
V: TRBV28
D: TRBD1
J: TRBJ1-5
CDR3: CASNPPGQGYQPQHF
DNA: TGTGCCAGCAACCCTCCGGGACAGGGATATCAGCCCCAGCATTTT

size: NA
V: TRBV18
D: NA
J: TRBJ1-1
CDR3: CASSPPGGGGITAFF
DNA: TGTGCCAGCTCACCACCAGGCGGGGGAGGCATTACGGCTTTCTTT

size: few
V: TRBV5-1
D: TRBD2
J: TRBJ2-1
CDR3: CASSAGGDNEQFF
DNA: TGCGCCAGCAGCGCGGGGGGAGACAATGAGCAGTTCTTC

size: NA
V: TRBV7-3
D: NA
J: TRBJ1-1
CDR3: CASSQQGWTEAFF
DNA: TGTGCCAGCAGCCAGCAGGGCTGGACTGAAGCTTTCTTT

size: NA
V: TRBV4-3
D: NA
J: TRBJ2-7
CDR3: CASSPAGASYEQYF
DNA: TGCGCCAGCAGCCCAGCAGGCGCCTCCTACGAGCAGTACTTC

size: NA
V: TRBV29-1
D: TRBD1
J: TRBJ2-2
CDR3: CSVDGQETGELFF
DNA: TGCAGCGTCGATGGACAGGAAACCGGGGAGCTGTTTTTT